The 19 T cell receptor beta chains below come from one sample, sequenced in a study of blood T cell repertoires in COVID-19. The assay was immunoSEQ multiplex PCR, and TCRdb's table has in-frame clones only and misses some. The repertoire has under 150,000 clones, over 75% of them found once; the top ten carry less than 5.5%. Material for sequencing was peripheral blood. Receptor source: a woman aged 45 to 65 with acute or convalescent COVID-19.

This rearrangement joins TRBV2 to TRBJ1-5; 8 positions agree with TRBD1. Losses at the gene ends were 7 bases for V and 6 bases for J; bases not matched to a gene: 11. In germline, CDR1 is SNHLY, CDR2 FYNNEI. This CDR3 has 15 residues. In DNA, the CDR3 is TGTGCCAGCAAAGGACAGGGTTCGGTAATTCAGCCCCAGCATTTT. It yields the protein CASKGQGSVIQPQHF.

In this sample, this clone turned up once. The identical CDR3 is also encoded by other nucleotide sequences in the sample. The chain combines TRBV7-9 with TRBJ1-4; weak D call: TRBD1 (6 bases). Trimming took 3 bases from V and 6 from J, leaving 11 bases between them. This CDR3 region has 14 residues. Germline loops: CDR1 SEHNR, CDR2 FQNEAQ (reference sequence). CDR3 amino acids: CASSLGRGDEKLFF. The CDR3 DNA reads as TGTGCCAGCAGCTTGGGCAGGGGCGATGAAAAACTGTTTTTT. The entire variable domain, with the rest obtained from reference TRBV7-9 and TRBJ1-4, is as follows: DTGVSQNPRHKITKRGQNVTFRCDPISEHNRLYWYRQTLGQGPEFLTYFQNEAQLEKSRLLSDRFSAERPKGSFSTLEIQRTEQGDSAMYLCASSLGRGDEKLFFGSGTQLSVL.

The rearrangement uses TRBV4-2 and TRBJ2-1; 8 nucleotides align to TRBD2. V lost 0 bases and J lost 3; bases outside the gene matches: 10. Looked up from germline, CDR1 is LGHNA and CDR2 is YNFKEQ. The CDR3 consists of 18 residues. CDR3: CASSQEGPSGGIYNEQFF. CDR3 in DNA: TGTGCCAGCAGCCAAGAAGGTCCGAGCGGGGGTATCTACAATGAGCAGTTCTTC.

The rearrangement uses TRBV2 and TRBJ2-1; 8 bases map to TRBD1. The CDR3 loop spans 14 amino acids. CDR1 and CDR2 from the germline V gene are SNHLY and FYNNEI. Unmatched junction bases numbered 11, after V lost 6 bases and J lost 10 bases. CDR3 protein: CASRTGTGPLEQFF. The CDR3, as DNA: TGTGCCAGCAGGACCGGGACAGGCCCTTTGGAGCAGTTCTTC.

V gene TRBV5-8 combines with J gene TRBJ1-3; tentative D call: TRBD1 (5 bases). Germline V gene sequence: CDR1 SGHTS, CDR2 YDEGEE. The CDR3 has 15 amino acids. Trimming pared 6 bases from V and 2 bases from J, leaving 15 bases between. Here the CDR3 reads CASMATVRPGNTIYF. In DNA form, the CDR3 reads TGTGCCAGCATGGCGACAGTTCGTCCTGGAAACACCATATATTTT.

The rearrangement links TRBV7-8 to TRBJ2-3; 8 bases agree with TRBD1. The CDR3 totals 13 residues. V lost 5 bases to trimming and J lost 3 bases; unmatched junction nucleotides: 1. In germline, CDR1 is SGHVS, CDR2 FQNEAQ. CDR3 nucleotides: TGTGCCAGCAGCCGGGACAGGACAGATACGCAGTATTTT. It encodes CASSRDRTDTQYF.

The gene calls are TRBV2 and TRBJ1-1; D is unresolved. V gave up 3 bases and J gave up 7 bases, with 15 bases separating them. The CDR3 runs to 14 residues. Per the germline V gene, CDR1 is SNHLY and CDR2 is FYNNEI. The CDR3 loop is CASSDWSGRGEAFF. In DNA form, the CDR3 reads TGTGCCAGCAGTGATTGGTCAGGCCGTGGTGAAGCTTTCTTT.

The chain combines TRBV7-9 with TRBJ1-1; weak D call: TRBD1 (6 bases). CDR1 SEHNR and CDR2 FQNEAQ come from the germline V gene (reference sequence). Trimming cost V 2 bases and J 2 bases, with 18 bases left between them. The CDR3 loop spans 17 amino acids. In DNA form, the CDR3 reads TGTGCCAGCAGCTTAACTGCCTCACTGGACAGTAACACTGAAGCTTTCTTT. This gives the protein CASSLTASLDSNTEAFF.

This clone was counted only a few times. The chain recombines TRBV3-1 (or the pseudogene TRBV3-2) with TRBJ2-7, with D perhaps TRBD2 (7 bases). The CDR3 loop spans 17 amino acids. The germline V gene encodes CDR1 LGHDT and CDR2 YNNKEL (reference sequence). Between the trimmed V and J ends, which lost 5 bases and 0 bases, there was a span of 20 bases. CDR3 loop: CASSAAGVRGHSYEQYF. The DNA of the CDR3 is TGTGCCAGCAGCGCGGCGGGGGTCCGGGGGCACTCCTACGAGCAGTACTTC.

This CDR3 reads CASSRQGLYNEQFF. DNA for the CDR3: TGTGCCAGCTCTCGGCAGGGGTTATACAATGAGCAGTTCTTC. The chain uses TRBV27 and TRBJ2-1, with D perhaps TRBD1 (6 bases). Germline lookup yields CDR1 MNHEY and CDR2 SMNVEV (reference sequence). Trimming pared 8 bases from V and 4 bases from J, leaving 15 bases between. This CDR3 has 14 amino acids.

The chain recombines TRBV6-2 or TRBV6-3 with TRBJ1-5, with D uncertain. The CDR3 contains 14 residues. Per germline, CDR1 MNHEY and CDR2 SVGEGT. The V end lost 5 bases, the J end lost 3 bases, and 11 bases lay between the germline ends. This chain's CDR3 is CASSAATPNQPQHF. The DNA of the CDR3 is TGTGCCAGCAGTGCCGCTACCCCCAATCAGCCCCAGCATTTT.

V is TRBV19 and J is TRBJ1-5; D is uncertain. The germline gives CDR1 LNHDA, CDR2 SQIVND (reference sequence). The germline V and J ends were trimmed by 5 bases and 3 bases, with 11 bases remaining between them. There are 14 residues in the CDR3. In DNA form, the CDR3 reads TGTGCCAGTAGTGGAGCAGATCCCAATCAGCCCCAGCATTTT. This sequence encodes CASSGADPNQPQHF.

This clone was seen a handful of times. Additional DNA sequences in this sample encode the identical CDR3. The gene calls are TRBV18 and TRBJ1-2; 7 positions agree with TRBD1. Germline V CDR1 and CDR2: KGHSH, LQKENI. The trim removed 3 bases at V and 4 bases at J, leaving 5 bases unmatched. The CDR3 has 14 amino acids. CDR3 sequence (DNA): TGTGCCAGCTCACCGGGGACAGACCTCTATGGCTACACCTTC. It yields the protein CASSPGTDLYGYTF.

This clone was seen just once. The genes are TRBV4-3 and TRBJ2-2; a weak D match, TRBD1 (5 bases). This CDR3 is 14 amino acids long. Germline V gene sequence: CDR1 LGHNA, CDR2 YSLEER. Trimming removed 7 bases at V and 3 bases at J, with 12 bases between. CDR3 residues: CASKQGSDTGELFF. The CDR3 nucleotides are TGCGCCAGCAAGCAGGGATCCGACACCGGGGAGCTGTTTTTT.

The V and J genes are TRBV19 and TRBJ2-7; a possible D gene is TRBD1 (7 bases). Germline V lookup: CDR1 LNHDA, CDR2 SQIVND (reference sequence). Trimming removed 1 base from V and 8 bases from J, with 18 bases in between. This CDR3 is built from 15 residues. The CDR3 DNA follows: TGTGCCAGTAGTATAGGACATTCAGGGGGAGGACAGCAGTACTTC. Its translation is CASSIGHSGGGQQYF.

This clone was picked up many times. The CDR3: CASSQSRTSGGPTGELFF. In DNA, the CDR3 is TGCGCCAGCAGCCAATCGAGGACTAGCGGGGGGCCAACCGGGGAGCTGTTTTTT. The chain recombines TRBV4-1 with TRBJ2-2, with TRBD2 matching over 14 bases. Germline V gene sequence: CDR1 MGHRA, CDR2 YSYEKL. The CDR3 sequence is 18 residues long. The J segment lost 5 bases and the V segment lost 2 bases, leaving 7 bases of the junction unmatched.

The V call is TRBV9, the J call TRBJ2-5; 7 bases agree with TRBD2. The V and J ends lost 4 bases and 4 bases, in that order; junction bases with no gene match: 10. The germline V gene has CDR1 SGDLS and CDR2 YYNGEE. The CDR3 length is 15 residues. CDR3 nucleotides: TGTGCCAGCAGCCAACTAGCGTCCTTGACAGAGACCCAGTACTTC. Its translation: CASSQLASLTETQYF. Looking up the rest from reference TRBV9 and TRBJ2-5 gives the full variable domain: DSGVTQTPKHLITATGQRVTLRCSPRSGDLSVYWYQQSLDQGLQFLIQYYNGEERAKGNILERFSAQQFPDLHSELNLSSLELGDSALYFCASSQLASLTETQYFGPGTRLLVL.

This sequence joins TRBV30 and TRBJ1-5; D may be TRBD1 (6 bases). Per germline, CDR1 GTSNPN and CDR2 SVGIG (reference sequence). This CDR3 spans 12 amino acids. Trimming took 5 bases from V and 9 from J, leaving 14 bases between them. CDR3 loop: CAWEQGAGPQHF. The CDR3 DNA is TGTGCCTGGGAACAGGGAGCCGGGCCCCAGCATTTT.

The V and J genes are TRBV11-3 and TRBJ2-1; D may be TRBD2 (5 bases). This CDR3 comprises 14 residues. Germline V gene sequence: CDR1 SGHNT, CDR2 YENEEA. The V gene lost 5 bases and the J gene lost 7 bases, with 15 bases spanning the gap. The chain's CDR3 is CASSLGGLGNEQFF. In DNA form, the CDR3 reads TGTGCCAGCAGCCTAGGTGGACTGGGGAATGAGCAGTTCTTC.